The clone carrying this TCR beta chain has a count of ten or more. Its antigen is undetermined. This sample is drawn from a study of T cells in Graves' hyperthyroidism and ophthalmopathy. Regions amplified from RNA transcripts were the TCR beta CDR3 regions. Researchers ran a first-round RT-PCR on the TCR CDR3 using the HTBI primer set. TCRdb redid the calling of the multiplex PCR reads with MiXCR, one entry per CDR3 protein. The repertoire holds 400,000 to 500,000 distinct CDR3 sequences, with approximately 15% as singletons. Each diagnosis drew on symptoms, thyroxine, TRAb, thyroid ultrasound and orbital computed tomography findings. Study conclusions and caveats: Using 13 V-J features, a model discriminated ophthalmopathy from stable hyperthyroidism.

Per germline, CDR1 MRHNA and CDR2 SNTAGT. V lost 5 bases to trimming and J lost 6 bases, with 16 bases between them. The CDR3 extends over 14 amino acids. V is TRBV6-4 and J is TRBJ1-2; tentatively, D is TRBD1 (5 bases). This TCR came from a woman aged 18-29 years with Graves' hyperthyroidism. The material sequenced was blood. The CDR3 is CASSYGGKENGYTF. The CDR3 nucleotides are TGTGCCAGCAGTTACGGGGGAAAAGAGAATGGCTACACCTTC.